Shown below are 20 T cell receptor beta chains from a single sample sequenced in a study of blood T cell repertoires in COVID-19. Only in-frame clones appear in the TCRdb table, and some are missing; sequencing was by immunoSEQ multiplex PCR. The data hold some 73,000 clones, with roughly 90% observed a single time. Sequencing input: peripheral blood. The receptor source for this set is a human donor in a cohort sampled during active COVID-19.

The chain uses TRBV10-2 and TRBJ1-5; D unclear. The CDR3 has 15 residues. Germline V gene lookup returns CDR1 WSHSY and CDR2 SAAADI. Deletions cut 0 bases from V and 7 bases from J, with 13 bases between. Here the CDR3 DNA reads TGCGCCAGCAGTGAGTCCCCGAGGGTCGGGCAGCCCCAGCATTTT. This translates into CASSESPRVGQPQHF.

This clone was detected only a few times. The chain carries TRBV10-2 and TRBJ1-6; unclear D gene. This CDR3 contains 15 residues. V dropped 2 bases and J dropped 7 bases, with 12 bases sitting between them. Germline V lookup: CDR1 WSHSY, CDR2 SAAADI. DNA of the CDR3: TGCGCCAGCAGTGAGGCGGGTAGCGGGAATTCACCCCTCCACTTT. It translates to CASSEAGSGNSPLHF.

This chain joins TRBV7-2 and TRBJ2-2; D not certain. CDR3 length equals 14 residues. Germline loops: CDR1 SGHTA, CDR2 FQGNSA. With 1 base removed from V and 4 bases from J, the gap between germline ends came to 7 bases. The CDR3 spells CASSLGHSTGELFF. The CDR3, as DNA: TGTGCCAGCAGCTTAGGACACTCCACCGGGGAGCTGTTTTTT.

The chain carries TRBV20-1 and TRBJ2-3; TRBD2 might be the D (5 bases). The CDR3 runs 14 residues. Trimming left V 4 bases short and J 1 base short, with 12 bases between. The germline CDR1 and CDR2 sequences are DFQATT and SNEGSKA (reference sequence). The CDR3 DNA sequence: TGCAGTGCTAATGAAGGCGGGCGCACAGATACGCAGTATTTT. Its translation is CSANEGGRTDTQYF.

The chain combines TRBV6-6 with TRBJ2-1; the match to TRBD1 covers 9 bases. V lost 8 bases to trimming and J lost 3 bases; unmatched junction nucleotides: 8. Germline lookup yields CDR1 MNHNY and CDR2 SVGAGI (reference sequence). This CDR3 has 15 residues. The DNA of the CDR3 is TGTGCCAGCGAATACCTGGGACAGGGCTACAATGAGCAGTTCTTC. The encoded protein is CASEYLGQGYNEQFF.

This chain joins TRBV5-1 and TRBJ2-7; 13 bases agree with TRBD2. The CDR3 runs to 14 residues. Germline V gene lookup returns CDR1 SGHRS and CDR2 YFSETQ. V dropped 5 bases and J dropped 5; count of bases not matched to a gene: 4. The CDR3 coding sequence is TGCGCCAGCAGTCACGGGACTAGCGGGGACGAGCAGTACTTC. Its protein product is CASSHGTSGDEQYF.

This chain joins TRBV7-2 and TRBJ1-2; 8 nucleotides line up with TRBD1. Germline lookup yields CDR1 SGHTA and CDR2 FQGNSA. Germline trimming cut 5 bases from V and 4 bases from J; bases unmatched to any gene: 12. The CDR3 covers 16 residues. CDR3 loop: CASSAGPTGGVYGYTF. CDR3 in DNA: TGTGCCAGCAGCGCAGGACCCACAGGGGGGGTCTATGGCTACACCTTC.

The V and J genes are TRBV18 and TRBJ1-1; 8 bases are a match to TRBD1. Germline V gene data show CDR1 as KGHSH and CDR2 as LQKENI. After removal of 0 bases from V and 10 bases from J, the junction contained 10 bases not matched to a gene. This CDR3 has 15 residues. CDR3: CASSPPWQGAGAAFF. CDR3 sequence (DNA): TGTGCCAGCTCACCACCGTGGCAGGGGGCAGGGGCAGCTTTCTTT.

V and J are TRBV18 and TRBJ2-4; TRBD1 agrees at 8 bases. This CDR3 region has 14 residues. In germline, CDR1 is KGHSH, CDR2 LQKENI. Unmatched junction bases numbered 5, after V lost 3 bases and J lost 7 bases. DNA of the CDR3: TGTGCCAGCTCACCCCTGACAGGGGTGAACATTCAGTACTTC. It translates to CASSPLTGVNIQYF.

The genes are TRBV6-5 and TRBJ1-2; maybe TRBD1 (5 bases). Trimming removed 2 bases from V and 3 bases from J, with 16 bases in between. The CDR3 is made up of 16 amino acids. Per germline, CDR1 MNHEY and CDR2 SVGAGI. The CDR3 nucleotides are TGTGCCAGCAGTTACCTATTAACCGACAGCCACTATGGCTACACCTTC. This sequence encodes CASSYLLTDSHYGYTF.

The V call is TRBV6-5, the J call TRBJ1-2; 12 bases are a match to TRBD1. In germline, CDR1 is MNHEY, CDR2 SVGAGI. The CDR3 runs to 14 residues. Trimming at V came to 7 bases and at J to 5 bases, leaving 5 bases not matched to a gene. The CDR3 nucleotides read TGTGCCAGCAACCCGGGACAGGGGGCTTATGGCTACACCTTC. Translating gives CASNPGQGAYGYTF.

The chain couples TRBV3-1 (or the pseudogene TRBV3-2) to TRBJ2-1; tentatively, D is TRBD2 (6 bases). The CDR3 contains 17 residues. V was clipped by 0 bases and J by 8 bases, with 20 bases between them. Germline CDR1 LGHDT, CDR2 YNNKEL (reference sequence). CDR3 bases: TGTGCCAGCAGCCAAGAACCGGGACGACTAGGGTCCCATGAGCAGTTCTTC. Protein product: CASSQEPGRLGSHEQFF.

The chain recombines TRBV7-9 with TRBJ2-2; D may be TRBD1 (6 bases). Germline CDR1 reads SEHNR; CDR2 reads FQNEAQ (reference sequence). The CDR3 extends over 17 amino acids. The V end lost 6 bases, the J end lost 2 bases, and 19 bases lay between the germline ends. The CDR3 DNA sequence: TGTGCCAGCAGTCCCGTCCCCGGGACACCCAACACCGGGGAGCTGTTTTTT. Translation: CASSPVPGTPNTGELFF.

This clone showed up just once. The chain employs TRBV18 and TRBJ1-3, with 8 nucleotides matching TRBD1. This CDR3 comprises 16 residues. The V gene's germline CDR1 is KGHSH and CDR2 LQKENI. Trimming removed 4 bases from V and 0 bases from J; junction bases left unmatched: 5. CDR3 sequence reads: CASSLGQGGSGNTIYF. For the CDR3, the DNA is TGTGCCAGCTCACTAGGACAGGGAGGCTCTGGAAACACCATATATTTT.

The rearrangement links TRBV5-5 to TRBJ1-2; possibly TRBD1 for D (6 bases). Trimming left V 0 bases short and J 4 bases short, with 16 bases between. The germline V gene encodes CDR1 SGHKS and CDR2 YYEKEE (reference sequence). The CDR3 runs 16 residues. CDR3 bases: TGTGCCAGCAGCTTGGAAGGGGGGGCGGAACGCTATGGCTACACCTTC. Translating gives CASSLEGGAERYGYTF.

The rearrangement uses TRBV10-1 and TRBJ2-2; TRBD1 might be the D (6 bases). The V end was cut by 6 bases, the J end by 4 bases, with 12 bases between. Germline V lookup: CDR1 WNHNN, CDR2 SYGVQD (reference sequence). The CDR3 has 14 amino acids. The CDR3, as DNA: TGCGCCAGCAGCATGGGACACCTCACCGGGGAGCTGTTTTTT. It is translated as CASSMGHLTGELFF.

The chain combines TRBV6-5 with TRBJ2-7, with a possible D match to TRBD2 (5 bases). Germline-derived CDR1 and CDR2 are MNHEY and SVGAGI. The CDR3 is 14 residues long. V lost 0 bases and J lost 6, with 12 bases in between. CDR3 region: CASSYSSPLAEQYF. The CDR3 nucleotides are TGTGCCAGCAGTTACTCGAGCCCGCTAGCCGAGCAGTACTTC.

The rearrangement joins TRBV27 to TRBJ1-1; 9 bases fit TRBD1. Germline V gene lookup returns CDR1 MNHEY and CDR2 SMNVEV (reference sequence). Trimming cost V 4 bases and J 1 base; bases outside gene matches: 13. This CDR3 spans 18 amino acids. In DNA, the CDR3 is TGTGCCAGCAGTTGGACCCCTCCGGGACAGGGAACGAACACTGAAGCTTTCTTT. Amino acids: CASSWTPPGQGTNTEAFF.

This clone came up once. The chain couples TRBV27 to TRBJ1-4; TRBD1 agrees at 7 bases. The germline CDR1 and CDR2 sequences are MNHEY and SMNVEV (reference sequence). CDR3 length: 14 residues. The V segment lost 5 bases and the J segment 8 bases; nucleotides outside the gene matches: 8. CDR3 DNA sequence: TGTGCCAGCAGTCAGGGGGTAAGAAGGGAAAAACTGTTTTTT. Translated: CASSQGVRREKLFF.

The chain carries TRBV19 and TRBJ2-3; D may be TRBD2 (5 bases). CDR3 size: 14 residues. Germline-derived CDR1 and CDR2 are LNHDA and SQIVND (reference sequence). V lost 7 bases, J lost 2 bases, and 13 bases lay in between. The DNA of the CDR3 is TGTGCCAGTAAGAGGGCTAGCAACACAGATACGCAGTATTTT. This translates into CASKRASNTDTQYF.